This TCR beta chain was identified in a study of Ad26.COV2.S vaccination and SARS-CoV-2 variants. About the study: Dosing was one shot or two shots 56 days apart.

Sequenced by immunoSEQ multiplex PCR; TCRdb stores in-frame clones only, minus some. The sample has roughly 240,000 clones, 88% seen once; the top ten hold about 11%. Notes on the study in general: Analyses of TCR breadth and depth may have underestimated total T cell responses.

Treatment described: 15 to 20 received Ad26.COV2.S at low or high dose, single or two shots; about 5 received placebo; per-sample allocation not given. Material that was analyzed had been drawn on day 63 after the first vaccine or placebo injection. Looked up from germline, CDR1 is MNHEY and CDR2 is SVGAGI. The CDR3 extends over 13 amino acids. V lost 2 bases to trimming and J lost 8 bases, with 10 bases between them. As regards this clone: The antigen remains unidentified.

The TCR sequence derives from a person aged 18-65 years who received the Ad26.COV2.S COVID-19 vaccine or a placebo. Specimen: peripheral blood, collected in a trial of Ad26.COV2.S vaccine versus placebo. The chain has TRBV6-5 and TRBJ2-1; D might be TRBD1 or TRBD2, each matching 5 bases. This CDR3 reads CASSYGGRDEQFF. CDR3 bases: TGTGCCAGCAGTTACGGGGGTCGGGATGAGCAGTTCTTC.